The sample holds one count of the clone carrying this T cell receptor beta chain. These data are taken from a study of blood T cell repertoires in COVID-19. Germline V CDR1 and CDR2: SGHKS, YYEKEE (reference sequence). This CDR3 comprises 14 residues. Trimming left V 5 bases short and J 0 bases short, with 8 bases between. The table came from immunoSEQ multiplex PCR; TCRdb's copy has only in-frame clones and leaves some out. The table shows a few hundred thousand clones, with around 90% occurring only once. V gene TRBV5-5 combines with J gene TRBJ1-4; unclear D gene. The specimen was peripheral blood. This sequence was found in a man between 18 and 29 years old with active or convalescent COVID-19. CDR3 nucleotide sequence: TGTGCCAGCAGTATGAGGGCAACTAATGAAAAACTGTTTTTT. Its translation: CASSMRATNEKLFF.